Listed below are T cell receptor beta chains from one sample, sequenced in a study of control samples from healthy donors and cancer patients. Clones were sequenced by immunoSEQ multiplex PCR, and TCRdb holds only the in-frame ones, with some missing. The sample has 110,000 or so clones; about 83% are singletons. Specimen: blood. All receptors come from a man under 40 in good health. The CDR3 runs from the conserved cysteine through the conserved F or W. The order of the fields is V gene, J gene, CDR3 protein.

V: TRBV10-3
J: TRBJ1-1
CDR3: CAIRGLEDDTEAFF

V: TRBV6-6
J: TRBJ2-3
CDR3: CASKTGSDTQYF

V: TRBV2
J: TRBJ1-1
CDR3: CASIRTGEGEAFF

V: TRBV19
J: TRBJ1-6
CDR3: CASSWDRGQSPLHF

V: TRBV24-1
J: TRBJ2-6
CDR3: CATSGRGANVLTF

V: TRBV14
J: TRBJ1-6
CDR3: CASSPYEGGTLYNSPLHF

V: TRBV5-6
J: TRBJ2-2
CDR3: CASRLGLLGGGELFF

V: TRBV6-1
J: TRBJ1-2
CDR3: CASSDIPGQGFANYGYTF

V: TRBV7-8
J: TRBJ1-4
CDR3: CASSLGQYEKLFF

V: TRBV6-2/TRBV6-3
J: TRBJ2-5
CDR3: CASSPARRSQETQYF

V: TRBV6-5
J: TRBJ1-6
CDR3: CASPDGVSPLHF

V: TRBV18
J: TRBJ2-2
CDR3: CASSPAGTATGELFF

V: TRBV4-1
J: TRBJ1-5
CDR3: CASSQVVTTDQPQHF

V: TRBV7-9
J: TRBJ2-3
CDR3: CASSLGLEADTQYF

V: TRBV9
J: TRBJ2-1
CDR3: CASSVGTSGYEQFF

V: TRBV7-6
J: TRBJ1-1
CDR3: CASSYHRDTEAFF

V: TRBV2
J: TRBJ2-3
CDR3: CASSGGTSGGQVQYF

V: TRBV7-9
J: TRBJ2-2
CDR3: CASSADSGNTGELFF

V: TRBV19
J: TRBJ1-4
CDR3: CASSGEKLFF

V: TRBV30
J: TRBJ2-5
CDR3: CALRQRWRETQYF

V: TRBV6-6
J: TRBJ1-1
CDR3: CASSYLEGTLTEAFF

V: TRBV5-1
J: TRBJ1-1
CDR3: CASSFGQGGEAFF

V: TRBV6-6
J: TRBJ1-2
CDR3: CASSYGVSGGYTF

V: TRBV5-1
J: TRBJ2-1
CDR3: CASNPGGRDEQFF

V: TRBV7-3
J: TRBJ2-1
CDR3: CASSLRDGSSYNEQFF

V: TRBV24-1
J: TRBJ2-7
CDR3: CATSDPIDRAGEQYF

V: TRBV7-2
J: TRBJ2-5
CDR3: CASSLSGGWETQYF

V: TRBV16
J: TRBJ2-7
CDR3: CASSQSGRDYEQYF

V: TRBV2
J: TRBJ1-6
CDR3: CASSEGPPRALHF

V: TRBV19
J: TRBJ2-7
CDR3: CASSNPYGQGSPYEQYF

V: TRBV2
J: TRBJ2-5
CDR3: CASLRRGRQETQYF

V: TRBV7-3
J: TRBJ1-1
CDR3: CASSAQPTGIGTEAFF

V: TRBV7-9
J: TRBJ2-5
CDR3: CASNEGQGKEETQYF

V: TRBV12-5
J: TRBJ1-5
CDR3: CASGLVLVTGDYSNQPQHF

V: TRBV19
J: TRBJ1-2
CDR3: CASSANRQGVRYGYTF

V: TRBV18
J: TRBJ2-3
CDR3: CASSPRLVTDHSTDTQYF

V: TRBV12-3/TRBV12-4
J: TRBJ1-4
CDR3: CASGIATNEKLFF

V: TRBV5-1
J: TRBJ1-1
CDR3: CASSLQGGRMNTEAFF

V: TRBV18
J: TRBJ2-5
CDR3: CASSPPSGSQETQYF

V: TRBV5-5
J: TRBJ1-5
CDR3: CASSLEGTGAMSNQPQHF

V: TRBV18
J: TRBJ2-5
CDR3: CASSPPSLQETQYF

V: TRBV2
J: TRBJ1-5
CDR3: CASRVNTYSNQPQHF

V: TRBV11-2
J: TRBJ1-4
CDR3: CASTSGWGLGEKLFF

V: TRBV25-1
J: TRBJ2-7
CDR3: CASSGTRSYEQYF

V: TRBV5-4
J: TRBJ2-4
CDR3: CASSSMLGKNIQYF

V: TRBV25-1
J: TRBJ2-1
CDR3: CASSEPLAGRNNEQFF

V: TRBV10-3
J: TRBJ1-2
CDR3: CAIRVASINYGYTF

V: TRBV10-2
J: TRBJ2-5
CDR3: CASSPGRGPQETQYF

V: TRBV5-1
J: TRBJ1-5
CDR3: CASSLWTGGNQPQHF

V: TRBV11-3
J: TRBJ1-1
CDR3: CASSQRQGRGNTEAFF

V: TRBV9
J: TRBJ1-1
CDR3: CASSVEVNTEAFF

V: TRBV30
J: TRBJ1-2
CDR3: CAWSAGTGVGYTF

V: TRBV6-5
J: TRBJ1-5
CDR3: CASSLTRRGQPQHF